Listed below are T cell receptor beta chains from one sample, sequenced in a study of cytomegalovirus exposure and HLA in healthy donors. Using immunoSEQ multiplex PCR, the repertoire was profiled, and TCRdb retains in-frame clones only, with some absent. The sample has approximately 69,000 clones, about 74% seen once. Specimen: PBMCs. Receptors were obtained from a woman aged 30 to 39 in good health and CMV-seropositive. Both conserved end residues are part of each CDR3. D genes are given only for firm matches. Clone size appears in some rows only: once, few, many, or a class for an expanded clone.

clone size: few; V gene: TRBV7-9; D gene: TRBD2; J gene: TRBJ2-1; CDR3 DNA: TGTGCCAGCAGCTTAGAGGAGGGACTAGCGGACAATGAGCAGTTCTTC; CDR3 protein: CASSLEEGLADNEQFF
clone size: NA; V gene: TRBV7-8; D gene: NA; J gene: TRBJ1-4; CDR3 DNA: TGTGCCAGCAGCTTATCGTCGGTCGCAACTAATGAAAAACTGTTTTTT; CDR3 protein: CASSLSSVATNEKLFF
clone size: NA; V gene: TRBV2; D gene: TRBD2; J gene: TRBJ2-4; CDR3 DNA: TGTGCCAGCAGTGCTAGCGGGAAAGAAAACATTCAGTACTTC; CDR3 protein: CASSASGKENIQYF
clone size: few; V gene: TRBV4-1; D gene: TRBD2; J gene: TRBJ2-7; CDR3 DNA: TGCGCCAGCGGACCTGGGCCGGGGGACTACCTCCCCAACGAGCAGTACTTC; CDR3 protein: CASGPGPGDYLPNEQYF
clone size: NA; V gene: TRBV12-5; D gene: NA; J gene: TRBJ2-7; CDR3 DNA: TGTGCTAGTGGTTTGGGTATCTCCTACGAGCAGTACTTC; CDR3 protein: CASGLGISYEQYF
clone size: NA; V gene: TRBV4-1; D gene: NA; J gene: TRBJ2-7; CDR3 DNA: TGCGCCAGCAGCCATTCGACAGGCACCTACGAGCAGTACTTC; CDR3 protein: CASSHSTGTYEQYF
clone size: NA; V gene: TRBV19; D gene: NA; J gene: TRBJ1-5; CDR3 DNA: TGTGCCAGTACTCCTGGGAGCTTCGGTCAGCCCCAGCATTTT; CDR3 protein: CASTPGSFGQPQHF
clone size: few; V gene: TRBV4-3; D gene: TRBD1; J gene: TRBJ2-2; CDR3 DNA: TGCGCCAGCAGTCCGACCGACAGGGTCTCCGGGGAGCTGTTTTTT; CDR3 protein: CASSPTDRVSGELFF
clone size: NA; V gene: TRBV15; D gene: NA; J gene: TRBJ1-4; CDR3 DNA: TGTGCCACCAGCAGGTCTACAGGCGAAAAACTGTTTTTT; CDR3 protein: CATSRSTGEKLFF
clone size: NA; V gene: TRBV15; D gene: NA; J gene: TRBJ2-7; CDR3 DNA: TGTGCCACCAGCAGAGCTAGCTACGAGCAGTACTTC; CDR3 protein: CATSRASYEQYF
clone size: NA; V gene: TRBV15; D gene: NA; J gene: TRBJ2-7; CDR3 DNA: TGTGCCACCAGCAGGGACTCCAAGTCCTACGAGCAGTACTTC; CDR3 protein: CATSRDSKSYEQYF
clone size: NA; V gene: TRBV9; D gene: NA; J gene: TRBJ1-1; CDR3 DNA: TGTGCCAGCAGCGTACTTGCCGCGTCGGGGTCTGAAGCTTTCTTT; CDR3 protein: CASSVLAASGSEAFF
clone size: NA; V gene: TRBV2; D gene: NA; J gene: TRBJ1-2; CDR3 DNA: TGTGCCAGCAGCAGAGAGCGAGACTATGGCTACACCTTC; CDR3 protein: CASSRERDYGYTF
clone size: NA; V gene: TRBV18; D gene: TRBD1; J gene: TRBJ1-5; CDR3 DNA: TGTGCCAGCTCACCGGGACAGATAAATAGCAATCAGCCCCAGCATTTT; CDR3 protein: CASSPGQINSNQPQHF
clone size: NA; V gene: TRBV4-2; D gene: TRBD2; J gene: TRBJ2-7; CDR3 DNA: TGTGCCAGCAGCCAGAGAGTGACTAGCGGGACGTACGAGCAGTACTTC; CDR3 protein: CASSQRVTSGTYEQYF
clone size: NA; V gene: TRBV11-2; D gene: TRBD1; J gene: TRBJ2-7; CDR3 DNA: TGTGCCAGCAGCCGAGGGACAGGGCAGGACGTCAGTACCGAGCAGTACTTC; CDR3 protein: CASSRGTGQDVSTEQYF
clone size: NA; V gene: TRBV9; D gene: TRBD1; J gene: TRBJ2-2; CDR3 DNA: TGTGCCAGCAGCGCCCGAAGGACAGGGATCACCGGGGAGCTGTTTTTT; CDR3 protein: CASSARRTGITGELFF
clone size: NA; V gene: TRBV2; D gene: NA; J gene: TRBJ1-1; CDR3 DNA: TGTGCCAGCAGTAGAGACAGCATGAACACTGAAGCTTTCTTT; CDR3 protein: CASSRDSMNTEAFF
clone size: NA; V gene: TRBV6-5; D gene: TRBD1; J gene: TRBJ2-2; CDR3 DNA: TGTGCCAGCAACAAACAGGGGTCGAACACCGGGGAGCTGTTTTTT; CDR3 protein: CASNKQGSNTGELFF
clone size: NA; V gene: TRBV4-1; D gene: NA; J gene: TRBJ2-1; CDR3 DNA: TGCGCCAGCAGCCCTCAGCTAGCGCACAGCTCCTACAATGAGCAGTTCTTC; CDR3 protein: CASSPQLAHSSYNEQFF
clone size: NA; V gene: TRBV14; D gene: NA; J gene: TRBJ1-4; CDR3 DNA: TGTGCCAGCAGCCAAGATAGGACAGCAACTAATGAAAAACTGTTTTTT; CDR3 protein: CASSQDRTATNEKLFF
clone size: NA; V gene: TRBV28; D gene: TRBD1; J gene: TRBJ2-3; CDR3 DNA: TGTGCCAGCAGTTTATCGGGACAGGGGATGAGAGATACGCAGTATTTT; CDR3 protein: CASSLSGQGMRDTQYF
clone size: NA; V gene: TRBV6-4; D gene: NA; J gene: TRBJ1-2; CDR3 DNA: TGTGCCAGCAGTGAAATCTTCAGGGAAGCTGGCTACACCTTC; CDR3 protein: CASSEIFREAGYTF
clone size: NA; V gene: TRBV15; D gene: NA; J gene: TRBJ1-5; CDR3 DNA: TGTGCCACCAGCAGGGGGGGAATCAATCAGCCCCAGCATTTT; CDR3 protein: CATSRGGINQPQHF
clone size: NA; V gene: TRBV6-5; D gene: NA; J gene: TRBJ2-3; CDR3 DNA: TGTGCCAGCAGTTACATCCCGAGCACAGATACGCAGTATTTT; CDR3 protein: CASSYIPSTDTQYF
clone size: NA; V gene: TRBV9; D gene: TRBD2; J gene: TRBJ2-7; CDR3 DNA: TGTGCCAGCAGCGTAGGACTAGCGGGCGACGAGCAGTACTTC; CDR3 protein: CASSVGLAGDEQYF
clone size: few; V gene: TRBV29-1; D gene: NA; J gene: TRBJ1-1; CDR3 DNA: TGCAGCGTTGACCCGAGGGTTATGAACACTGAAGCTTTCTTT; CDR3 protein: CSVDPRVMNTEAFF
clone size: NA; V gene: TRBV4-1; D gene: NA; J gene: TRBJ2-3; CDR3 DNA: TGCGCCAGCAGCCAAAAAACGCCGCTCGGCAGGGATGGAGATACGCAGTATTTT; CDR3 protein: CASSQKTPLGRDGDTQYF
clone size: NA; V gene: TRBV7-2; D gene: TRBD2; J gene: TRBJ2-7; CDR3 DNA: TGTGCCAGCAGCTTAGGGGCGGGAGGGACCTACGAGCAGTACTTC; CDR3 protein: CASSLGAGGTYEQYF
clone size: NA; V gene: TRBV10-1; D gene: NA; J gene: TRBJ1-1; CDR3 DNA: TGCGCCAGCAGTGGATACGGAGTGAACACTGAAGCTTTCTTT; CDR3 protein: CASSGYGVNTEAFF
clone size: NA; V gene: TRBV18; D gene: TRBD1; J gene: TRBJ1-4; CDR3 DNA: TGTGCCACCCAAAAGGGGGCGGGTGAAAAACTGTTTTTT; CDR3 protein: CATQKGAGEKLFF
clone size: few; V gene: TRBV6-5; D gene: TRBD1; J gene: TRBJ2-7; CDR3 DNA: TGTGCCAGCAGTTACTCGGGGACAGGGCGTTACGAGCAGTACTTC; CDR3 protein: CASSYSGTGRYEQYF
clone size: few; V gene: TRBV30; D gene: TRBD1; J gene: TRBJ1-1; CDR3 DNA: TGTGCCTCGGACAGGGTGAACACTGAAGCTTTCTTT; CDR3 protein: CASDRVNTEAFF
clone size: few; V gene: TRBV19; D gene: NA; J gene: TRBJ2-7; CDR3 DNA: TGTGCCAGTAGTACACTACTAGGCTACGAGCAGTACTTC; CDR3 protein: CASSTLLGYEQYF
clone size: NA; V gene: TRBV30; D gene: NA; J gene: TRBJ1-1; CDR3 DNA: TGTGCCTGGAGTGTAAGAGGGGGTGCTTTCTTT; CDR3 protein: CAWSVRGGAFF
clone size: few; V gene: TRBV4-3; D gene: NA; J gene: TRBJ1-1; CDR3 DNA: TGCGCCAGCAGCCAAGAGCGGGTCACTGAAGCTTTCTTT; CDR3 protein: CASSQERVTEAFF
clone size: NA; V gene: TRBV5-4; D gene: TRBD1; J gene: TRBJ2-7; CDR3 DNA: TGTGCCAGCAGCTCCGGGACAGGATCCTACGAGCAGTACTTC; CDR3 protein: CASSSGTGSYEQYF
clone size: NA; V gene: TRBV6-5; D gene: TRBD2; J gene: TRBJ2-7; CDR3 DNA: TGTGCCAGCAGTTACTCTGGGCGGGAGGGACGGAACGAGCAGTACTTC; CDR3 protein: CASSYSGREGRNEQYF
clone size: NA; V gene: TRBV27; D gene: TRBD2; J gene: TRBJ2-7; CDR3 DNA: TGTGCCAGCAGTCTGCCCGGACTAGCGGGAAGAGAGCAGTACTTC; CDR3 protein: CASSLPGLAGREQYF
clone size: NA; V gene: TRBV4-1; D gene: NA; J gene: TRBJ1-1; CDR3 DNA: TGCGCCAGCAGCCAAGATCAGGGACAAGACACTGAAGCTTTCTTT; CDR3 protein: CASSQDQGQDTEAFF
clone size: NA; V gene: TRBV29-1; D gene: TRBD2; J gene: TRBJ2-7; CDR3 DNA: TGCAGCGTTCGACTAGCGGGAGTGCACGAGCAGTACTTC; CDR3 protein: CSVRLAGVHEQYF
clone size: once; V gene: TRBV15; D gene: NA; J gene: TRBJ1-2; CDR3 DNA: TGTGCCACCAGCAGAGATGTTTTGTCCGGGGATAACTATGGCTACACCTTC; CDR3 protein: CATSRDVLSGDNYGYTF
clone size: once; V gene: TRBV10-3; D gene: NA; J gene: TRBJ1-1; CDR3 DNA: TGTGCCATCAGTGTGGGACATTCGAACACTGAAGCTTTCTTT; CDR3 protein: CAISVGHSNTEAFF
clone size: NA; V gene: TRBV29-1; D gene: NA; J gene: TRBJ2-7; CDR3 DNA: TGCAGCGTTGGGTTGACAGGTACCTATTCCGAGCAGTACTTC; CDR3 protein: CSVGLTGTYSEQYF
clone size: NA; V gene: TRBV7-9; D gene: NA; J gene: TRBJ1-1; CDR3 DNA: TGTGCCAGCAGCCTTACAGCGGTTAACACTGAAGCTTTCTTT; CDR3 protein: CASSLTAVNTEAFF
clone size: NA; V gene: TRBV29-1; D gene: TRBD1; J gene: TRBJ1-2; CDR3 DNA: TGCAGCGTTGAGTGGACCAAAGGACAGGGTCCCAAAGGCTACACCTTC; CDR3 protein: CSVEWTKGQGPKGYTF
clone size: NA; V gene: TRBV4-2; D gene: NA; J gene: TRBJ2-5; CDR3 DNA: TGTGCCAGCAGCCAAGAGCCGCCCCCAAGGGGAGAGACCCAGTACTTC; CDR3 protein: CASSQEPPPRGETQYF
clone size: NA; V gene: TRBV4-2; D gene: TRBD2; J gene: TRBJ2-1; CDR3 DNA: TGTGCCAGCAGCCAAGATGCTAGCGGGAGCAACAATGAGCAGTTCTTC; CDR3 protein: CASSQDASGSNNEQFF
clone size: NA; V gene: TRBV30; D gene: TRBD1; J gene: TRBJ1-3; CDR3 DNA: TGTGCCTGGAGTGTAACAGGGGTATCTGGAAACACCATATATTTT; CDR3 protein: CAWSVTGVSGNTIYF
clone size: NA; V gene: TRBV29-1; D gene: NA; J gene: TRBJ2-3; CDR3 DNA: TGCAGCGTTGGACGGGAGAGCACAGATACGCAGTATTTT; CDR3 protein: CSVGRESTDTQYF
clone size: NA; V gene: TRBV4-3; D gene: TRBD2; J gene: TRBJ2-1; CDR3 DNA: TGCGCCAGCAGCCCCTTACTAGCGGGAGGGCCTATTGAGCAGTTCTTC; CDR3 protein: CASSPLLAGGPIEQFF